This T cell receptor beta chain is from a study of CD8 T cells in ankylosing spondylitis. The table lists this clonotype with many counts. Its antigen is not known. A much larger clone lies one base from this, so it may be a read error. Overall study results and limits: Peripheral blood samples showed relatively rare disease-linked clones, and these clones were CD8+. There were earlier reports of some motif variants in reactive arthritis synovial fluid and blood. Disease-linked clones reportedly concentrated significantly in matched ankylosing spondylitis synovial fluid.

A quantitative 5'-RACE method, one with molecular barcodes, was used to make TCR beta libraries. TCRdb passed the 5' RACE reads through MiXCR, listing each CDR3 protein once. The sample contains about 69,000 distinct CDR3 sequences, roughly 5% of which appear only once. Germline assignment: CDR1 SGHRS and CDR2 YFSETQ. The CDR3 loop spans 15 amino acids. Sample: blood, either unsorted or a sorted T cell fraction (not recorded which). The receptor was isolated from a male donor with ankylosing spondylitis or in good health (not recorded which). This sequence joins TRBV5-1 and TRBJ1-6; D remains ambiguous. CDR3 in amino acids: CTSSLDTNVNSPLHF. CDR3 in DNA: TGCACCAGCAGCTTAGACACGAATGTAAATTCACCCCTCCACTTT.